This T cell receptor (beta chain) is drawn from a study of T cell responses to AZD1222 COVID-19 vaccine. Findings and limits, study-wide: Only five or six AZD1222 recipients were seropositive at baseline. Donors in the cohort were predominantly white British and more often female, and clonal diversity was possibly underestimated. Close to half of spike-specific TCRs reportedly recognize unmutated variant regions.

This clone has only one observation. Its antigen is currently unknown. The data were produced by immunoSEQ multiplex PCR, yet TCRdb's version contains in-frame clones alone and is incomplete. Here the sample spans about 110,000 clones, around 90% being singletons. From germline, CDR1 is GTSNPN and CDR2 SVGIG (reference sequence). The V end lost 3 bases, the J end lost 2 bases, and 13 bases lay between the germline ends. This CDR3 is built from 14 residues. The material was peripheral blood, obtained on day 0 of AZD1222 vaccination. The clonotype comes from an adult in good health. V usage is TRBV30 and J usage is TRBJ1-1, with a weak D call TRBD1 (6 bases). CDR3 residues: CAWRPGGQNTEAFF. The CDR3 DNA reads TGTGCCTGGAGGCCCGGGGGCCAAAACACTGAAGCTTTCTTT.